This TCR beta chain came from a study of shared T cell receptors in the human thymus. The method was immunoSEQ multiplex PCR; TCRdb's version includes in-frame clones alone and lacks a portion of them. The sample shows about 660,000 clones, approximately 87% of them seen only once. These data were also filed under a second study, of human thymus T cells. According to that study: Resected material from corrective heart surgery provided the thymus tissue analysed. Within thymic and blood repertoires, V and J gene usage appeared to be biased. Thymic repertoires overlap heavily among unrelated individuals, related research has reported.

This clonotype was obtained from a boy younger than two with a congenital heart defect. The sequenced sample was thymocytes.

The CDR3 reads CASSPPSGGSTDTQYF. The DNA for the CDR3 is TGTGCCAGCAGCCCTCCTAGCGGGGGTAGCACAGATACGCAGTATTTT. The chain recombines TRBV13 with TRBJ2-3; 10 bases match TRBD2. The germline gives CDR1 PRHDT, CDR2 FYEKMQ (reference sequence). The CDR3 has 16 residues. The trim removed 5 bases at V and 0 bases at J, leaving 5 bases unmatched. The full variable domain, with the rest looked up from reference TRBV13 and TRBJ2-3, is AAGVIQSPRHLIKEKRETATLKCYPIPRHDTVYWYQQGPGQDPQFLISFYEKMQSDKGSIPDRFSAQQFSDYHSELNMSSLELGDSALYFCASSPPSGGSTDTQYFGPGTRLTVL.